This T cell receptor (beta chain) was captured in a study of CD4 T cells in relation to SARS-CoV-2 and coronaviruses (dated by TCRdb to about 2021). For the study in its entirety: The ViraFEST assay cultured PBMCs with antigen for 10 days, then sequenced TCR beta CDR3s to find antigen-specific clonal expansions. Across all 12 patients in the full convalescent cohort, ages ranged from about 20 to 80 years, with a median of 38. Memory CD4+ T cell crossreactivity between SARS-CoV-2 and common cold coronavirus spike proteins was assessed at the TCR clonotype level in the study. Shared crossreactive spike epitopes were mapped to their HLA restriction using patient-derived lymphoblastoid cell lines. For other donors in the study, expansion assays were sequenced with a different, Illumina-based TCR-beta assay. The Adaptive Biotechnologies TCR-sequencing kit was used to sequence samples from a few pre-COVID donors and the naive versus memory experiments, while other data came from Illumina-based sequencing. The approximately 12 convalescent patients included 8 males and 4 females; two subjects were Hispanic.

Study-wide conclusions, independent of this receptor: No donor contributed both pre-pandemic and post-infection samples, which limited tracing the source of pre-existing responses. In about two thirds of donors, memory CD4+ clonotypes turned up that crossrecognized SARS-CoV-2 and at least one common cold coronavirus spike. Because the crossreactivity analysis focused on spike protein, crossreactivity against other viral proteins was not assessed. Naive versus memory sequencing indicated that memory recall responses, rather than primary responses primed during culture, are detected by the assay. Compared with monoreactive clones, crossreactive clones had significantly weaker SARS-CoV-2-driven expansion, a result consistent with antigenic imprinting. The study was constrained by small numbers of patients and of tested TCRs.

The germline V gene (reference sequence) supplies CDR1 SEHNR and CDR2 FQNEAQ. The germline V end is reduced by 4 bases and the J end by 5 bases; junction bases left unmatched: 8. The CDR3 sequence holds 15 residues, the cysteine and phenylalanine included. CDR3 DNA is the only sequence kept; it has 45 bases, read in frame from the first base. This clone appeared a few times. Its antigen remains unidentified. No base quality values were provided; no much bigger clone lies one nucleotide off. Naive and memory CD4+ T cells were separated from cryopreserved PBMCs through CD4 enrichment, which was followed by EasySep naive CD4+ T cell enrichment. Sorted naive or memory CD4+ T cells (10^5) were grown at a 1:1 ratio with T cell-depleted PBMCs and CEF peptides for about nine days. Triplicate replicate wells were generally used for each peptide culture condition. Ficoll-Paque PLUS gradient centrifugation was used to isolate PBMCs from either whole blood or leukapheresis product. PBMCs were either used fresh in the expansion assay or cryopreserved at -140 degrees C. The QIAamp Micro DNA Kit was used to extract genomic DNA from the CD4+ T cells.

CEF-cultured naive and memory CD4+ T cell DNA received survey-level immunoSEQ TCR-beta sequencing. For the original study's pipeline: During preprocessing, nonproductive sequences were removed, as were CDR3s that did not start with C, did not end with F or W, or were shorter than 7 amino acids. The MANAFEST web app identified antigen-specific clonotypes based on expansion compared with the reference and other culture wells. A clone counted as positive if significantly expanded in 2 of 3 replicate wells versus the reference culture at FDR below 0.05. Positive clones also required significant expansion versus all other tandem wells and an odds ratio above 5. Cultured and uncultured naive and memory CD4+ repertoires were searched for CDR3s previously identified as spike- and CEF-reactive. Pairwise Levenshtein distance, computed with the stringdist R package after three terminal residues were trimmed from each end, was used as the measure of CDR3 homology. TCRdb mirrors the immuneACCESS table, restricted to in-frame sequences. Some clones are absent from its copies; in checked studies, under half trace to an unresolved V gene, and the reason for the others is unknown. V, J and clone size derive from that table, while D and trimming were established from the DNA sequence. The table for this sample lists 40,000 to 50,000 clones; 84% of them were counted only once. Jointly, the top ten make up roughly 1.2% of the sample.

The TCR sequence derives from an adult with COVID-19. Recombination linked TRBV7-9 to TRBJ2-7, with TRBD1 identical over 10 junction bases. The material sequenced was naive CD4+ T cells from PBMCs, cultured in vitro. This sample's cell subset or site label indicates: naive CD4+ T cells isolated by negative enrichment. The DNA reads TGTGCCAGCAGCTCCAGCGGGACAGGGGTACACGAGCAGTACTTC. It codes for CASSSSGTGVHEQYF.